This T cell receptor beta chain appears in the sequencing data of a study of cytomegalovirus exposure and HLA in healthy donors. Study results and caveats: As was reported, the classifier diagnosed cytomegalovirus status with high specificity and sensitivity. Reportedly, fewer N-insertions than the approximately 690-donor mean appeared in an Asian-associated ancestry cluster in a later analysis. Exclusion as indistinguishable affected some V segments, including TRBV6-2 and TRBV6-3.

CDR3 length: 15 amino acids. The trim removed 6 bases at V and 0 bases at J, leaving 5 bases unmatched. Per germline, CDR1 SNHLY and CDR2 FYNNEI. Points on this clone: Its specificity is unknown.

PCR primers comprised 60 Vbeta and 13 Jbeta primers. Profiled with immunoSEQ multiplex PCR; TCRdb holds only in-frame clones, not every one. Of roughly 150,000 clones detected, 85% appear once; the ten largest clones hold 1%. The receptor comes from a boy aged 2 to 10 in good health and CMV-seronegative. The chain employs TRBV2 and TRBJ2-7; 10 bases match TRBD1. The sample was PBMCs. As DNA, the CDR3 is TGTGCCAGCAGGGGGACAGGGGTGTCCTCCTACGAGCAGTACTTC. Its protein product is CASRGTGVSSYEQYF. Based on the CDR3 plus reference TRBV2 and TRBJ2-7, the full variable domain is EPEVTQTPSHQVTQMGQEVILRCVPISNHLYFYWYRQILGQKVEFLVSFYNNEISEKSEIFDDQFSVERPDGSNFTLKIRSTKLEDSAMYFCASRGTGVSSYEQYFGPGTRLTVT.